Listed below are T cell receptor beta chains from one sample, sequenced in a study of shared clonotypes between healthy human individuals. Profiled with immunoSEQ multiplex PCR; TCRdb holds only in-frame clones, not every one. Of 2 million to 2.5 million clones listed, approximately 93% are singletons. Sequenced: naive CD4+ T cells from PBMCs. The receptors here all came from a man between 18 and 29 years old in good health. Some clones in this sample may be carry-over from other donors' samples. Each CDR3 is given with its conserved first and last residue. The order of the fields is CDR3 DNA, CDR3 protein, J gene, V gene, D gene, clone size. D genes are given only for firm matches. Part of the rows lack a size; the others show once, few, many or a class for expanded clones.

cdr3_nt: TGTGCCAGCATTCCGGGACTCGGGGGGCTCGAGCATTTT; cdr3_aa: CASIPGLGGLEHF; j_call: TRBJ1-5; v_call: TRBV28; d_call: .; clone_size: .
cdr3_nt: TGTGCCAGCAGCTTTTATGGGACTTGGGGCGCAGATACGCAGTATTTT; cdr3_aa: CASSFYGTWGADTQYF; j_call: TRBJ2-3; v_call: TRBV7-2; d_call: .; clone_size: .
cdr3_nt: TGTGCCAGCAGTTACAGACACAGGGAGCCCCAGCATTTT; cdr3_aa: CASSYRHREPQHF; j_call: TRBJ1-5; v_call: TRBV27; d_call: .; clone_size: .
cdr3_nt: TGTGCCAGCAGTGTAGGGACAACCCTAAAAGAGACCCAGTACTTC; cdr3_aa: CASSVGTTLKETQYF; j_call: TRBJ2-5; v_call: TRBV6-1; d_call: .; clone_size: once
cdr3_nt: TGTGCCAGCACCACCTCGGGCCGGGGTCGGAACTATGGCTACACCTTC; cdr3_aa: CASTTSGRGRNYGYTF; j_call: TRBJ1-2; v_call: TRBV28; d_call: .; clone_size: once
cdr3_nt: TGTGCCAGCAGTAGTACAGGGGCCGGAAACACCATATATTTT; cdr3_aa: CASSSTGAGNTIYF; j_call: TRBJ1-3; v_call: TRBV28; d_call: TRBD1; clone_size: .
cdr3_nt: TGTGCCAGCAGCTCCAGCGGGCTCTACGAGCAGTACTTC; cdr3_aa: CASSSSGLYEQYF; j_call: TRBJ2-7; v_call: TRBV7-9; d_call: .; clone_size: .
cdr3_nt: TGTGCCATCAGTGAGACAGACTACGAGCAGTACTTC; cdr3_aa: CAISETDYEQYF; j_call: TRBJ2-7; v_call: TRBV10-3; d_call: .; clone_size: .
cdr3_nt: TGCGCCAGCAGTGAGCCCCCGGGGATCGCCTCCTACGAGCAGTACTTC; cdr3_aa: CASSEPPGIASYEQYF; j_call: TRBJ2-7; v_call: TRBV10-2; d_call: .; clone_size: .
cdr3_nt: TGTGCCAGTCATACTGGGACAGGGGGAAGACAGCCCCAGCATTTT; cdr3_aa: CASHTGTGGRQPQHF; j_call: TRBJ1-5; v_call: TRBV19; d_call: TRBD1; clone_size: .
cdr3_nt: TGTGCCAGCAGCTCGGAAGGATACGGTTCCTACGAGCAGTACTTC; cdr3_aa: CASSSEGYGSYEQYF; j_call: TRBJ2-7; v_call: TRBV4-2; d_call: .; clone_size: .
cdr3_nt: TGTGCCAGCAGCTCGGTCTGGGACAGAGAACGCTATGGCTACACCTTC; cdr3_aa: CASSSVWDRERYGYTF; j_call: TRBJ1-2; v_call: TRBV11-2; d_call: TRBD1; clone_size: .
cdr3_nt: TGTGCCAGCGCTCCCTGGCCCACCGGGGAGCTGTTTTTT; cdr3_aa: CASAPWPTGELFF; j_call: TRBJ2-2; v_call: TRBV27; d_call: .; clone_size: .
cdr3_nt: TGTGCCAGCAGCTTCGGGGCTCAAGAGACCCAGTACTTC; cdr3_aa: CASSFGAQETQYF; j_call: TRBJ2-5; v_call: TRBV11-2; d_call: .; clone_size: .
cdr3_nt: TGTGCCAGCAGTTTACTGAGCTCCTACGAGCAGTACTTC; cdr3_aa: CASSLLSSYEQYF; j_call: TRBJ2-7; v_call: TRBV28; d_call: .; clone_size: .
cdr3_nt: TGTGCCAGCAGCTTAGTGTGGGAGACCCAGTACTTC; cdr3_aa: CASSLVWETQYF; j_call: TRBJ2-5; v_call: TRBV11-2; d_call: .; clone_size: .
cdr3_nt: TGTGCCAGTATCGACAGACCGAACACCGGGGAGCTGTTTTTT; cdr3_aa: CASIDRPNTGELFF; j_call: TRBJ2-2; v_call: TRBV19; d_call: .; clone_size: .
cdr3_nt: TGTGCCTGGAGCCGGGACAGGGGCACTGAAGCTTTCTTT; cdr3_aa: CAWSRDRGTEAFF; j_call: TRBJ1-1; v_call: TRBV30; d_call: TRBD1; clone_size: few
cdr3_nt: TGTGCCAGCTCCGGCGGGATGATCTACGAGCAGTACTTC; cdr3_aa: CASSGGMIYEQYF; j_call: TRBJ2-7; v_call: TRBV2; d_call: .; clone_size: .
cdr3_nt: TGTGCCAGCAGTCGGGACAGGGGTGCCAATGAGCAGTTCTTC; cdr3_aa: CASSRDRGANEQFF; j_call: TRBJ2-1; v_call: TRBV6-5; d_call: TRBD1; clone_size: .
cdr3_nt: TGTGCCAGCAGCTTAGATCGCTCTCAGGGGGTCCTGACTTTC; cdr3_aa: CASSLDRSQGVLTF; j_call: TRBJ2-6; v_call: TRBV11-2; d_call: .; clone_size: .
cdr3_nt: TGTGCCATCAGTGAGTCGGGGCAATTGCTGGGTCAGCCCCAGCATTTT; cdr3_aa: CAISESGQLLGQPQHF; j_call: TRBJ1-5; v_call: TRBV10-3; d_call: .; clone_size: few
cdr3_nt: TGCGCCAGCAGCTTGACAGGGAGTAGCAATCAGCCCCAGCATTTT; cdr3_aa: CASSLTGSSNQPQHF; j_call: TRBJ1-5; v_call: TRBV5-1; d_call: .; clone_size: .
cdr3_nt: TGTCTCAAAGCCCCTAACCAACTGTTTTTT; cdr3_aa: CLKAPNQLFF; j_call: TRBJ1-4; v_call: TRBV6-5; d_call: .; clone_size: .
cdr3_nt: TGTGCCTGGAGTCCCGGGGGGGGAATCTATGGCTACACCTTC; cdr3_aa: CAWSPGGGIYGYTF; j_call: TRBJ1-2; v_call: TRBV30; d_call: .; clone_size: .
cdr3_nt: TGTGCCAGCAGCTTGGTCGCGGGAGGACCGACCGGGGAGCTGTTTTTT; cdr3_aa: CASSLVAGGPTGELFF; j_call: TRBJ2-2; v_call: TRBV11-2; d_call: TRBD2; clone_size: once
cdr3_nt: TGTGCCAGCACGCAGGGGGATAATCAGCCCCAGCATTTT; cdr3_aa: CASTQGDNQPQHF; j_call: TRBJ1-5; v_call: TRBV6-1; d_call: TRBD1; clone_size: .
cdr3_nt: TGTGCCAGCACTTCACGGACAGGGAGTAATGAGCAGTTCTTC; cdr3_aa: CASTSRTGSNEQFF; j_call: TRBJ2-1; v_call: TRBV2; d_call: TRBD1; clone_size: .
cdr3_nt: TGTGCCAGTAGTATCGTGGCTGTAGGTGGCTACACCTTC; cdr3_aa: CASSIVAVGGYTF; j_call: TRBJ1-2; v_call: TRBV19; d_call: .; clone_size: .
cdr3_nt: TGCAGCGTCTCAAGGACAGGGCAAGAGACCCAGTACTTC; cdr3_aa: CSVSRTGQETQYF; j_call: TRBJ2-5; v_call: TRBV29-1; d_call: TRBD1; clone_size: .
cdr3_nt: TGTGCCTGGAGTGTACGAGGCCCCGGGGGTCCCCAGCATTTT; cdr3_aa: CAWSVRGPGGPQHF; j_call: TRBJ1-5; v_call: TRBV30; d_call: .; clone_size: .
cdr3_nt: TGTGCCAGCACTTCACCCGGGACAGGGGGTGGCAATGAGCAGTTCTTC; cdr3_aa: CASTSPGTGGGNEQFF; j_call: TRBJ2-1; v_call: TRBV28; d_call: TRBD1; clone_size: .
cdr3_nt: TGTGCCAGCAGTGCCTTCGACAGCTATGGCTACACCTTC; cdr3_aa: CASSAFDSYGYTF; j_call: TRBJ1-2; v_call: TRBV6-4; d_call: .; clone_size: .
cdr3_nt: TGTGCCAGCAACCTAAGGGGTTTAGCTAACTATGGCTACACCTTC; cdr3_aa: CASNLRGLANYGYTF; j_call: TRBJ1-2; v_call: TRBV28; d_call: .; clone_size: .
cdr3_nt: TGCAGCGTTGAAACGCTCGCGCGCGGCGAGCAGTACTTC; cdr3_aa: CSVETLARGEQYF; j_call: TRBJ2-7; v_call: TRBV29-1; d_call: .; clone_size: .
cdr3_nt: TGTGCCAGCAGTTACGTCTCGGGGGGAAAACTGTTTTTT; cdr3_aa: CASSYVSGGKLFF; j_call: TRBJ1-4; v_call: TRBV6-5; d_call: .; clone_size: .
cdr3_nt: TGTGCCATCAGACTAGCGGGAGATGGCTCCTACAATGAGCAGTTCTTC; cdr3_aa: CAIRLAGDGSYNEQFF; j_call: TRBJ2-1; v_call: TRBV10-3; d_call: TRBD2; clone_size: once